These 16 T cell receptor beta chains originate from one sample sequenced in a study of PD-1 blockade in classical Hodgkin lymphoma. Assay: immunoSEQ multiplex PCR; the TCRdb copy retains only in-frame clones and omits some. The repertoire includes tens of thousands of clones, 60% to 75% of them detected once, and under 3.5% sits in the top ten. Each of the patients experienced relapse following autologous stem cell transplantation, and their brentuximab vedotin exposure differed. The material was peripheral blood mononuclear cells (PBMCs), obtained before the second cycle of nivolumab. These TCRs come from a human donor with classical Hodgkin lymphoma.

The rearrangement uses TRBV5-1 and TRBJ1-1; 9 positions match TRBD1. J lost 4 bases, V lost 3 bases, and 7 bases had no gene match. CDR1 is SGHRS and CDR2 is YFSETQ in the germline V gene. This CDR3 comprises 15 residues. In DNA form, the CDR3 reads TGCGCCAGCAGCTCAGAGACAGGGGGAGGCACTGAAGCTTTCTTT. This encodes CASSSETGGGTEAFF. Full variable domain (missing parts from reference TRBV5-1 and TRBJ1-1): KAGVTQTPRYLIKTRGQQVTLSCSPISGHRSVSWYQQTPGQGLQFLFEYFSETQRNKGNFPGRFSGRQFSNSRSEMNVSTLELGDSALYLCASSSETGGGTEAFFGQGTRLTVV.

The chain joins TRBV7-9 to TRBJ1-4, with TRBD1 as a possible D gene (5 bases). CDR1 and CDR2 (germline): SEHNR, FQNEAQ (reference sequence). Trimming removed 1 base from V and 0 bases from J, with 15 bases in between. The CDR3 totals 18 residues. As DNA, the CDR3 is TGTGCCAGCAGCTTAGAGATGGGGGATGGAGCAACTAATGAAAAACTGTTTTTT. Amino acids: CASSLEMGDGATNEKLFF.

The chain employs TRBV6-5 and TRBJ1-2, with D perhaps matching TRBD1 (6 bases). The CDR3 contains 15 residues. The V and J ends lost 7 bases and 2 bases respectively, with 17 bases between them. CDR1 and CDR2 from the germline V gene are MNHEY and SVGAGI. The CDR3 region has the DNA TGTGCCAGCACCAACCCCCCCACAGGGAACTATGGCTACACCTTC. This encodes CASTNPPTGNYGYTF.

This chain joins TRBV6-1 and TRBJ1-6, with D unresolved. This CDR3 region has 14 residues. Per germline, CDR1 MNHNS and CDR2 SASEGT. Trimming removed 7 bases at V and 3 bases at J, with 10 bases between. CDR3 sequence reads: CASTQVFYNSPLHF. DNA of the CDR3: TGTGCCAGCACCCAGGTCTTCTATAATTCACCCCTCCACTTT.

This chain links TRBV7-2 with TRBJ2-7; 7 bases map to TRBD1. The trim removed 8 bases at V and 2 bases at J, leaving 3 bases unmatched. CDR3 length: 12 residues. Germline V gives CDR1 SGHTA, CDR2 FQGNSA. The CDR3 DNA is TGTGCCAGCGGGGACAGAACCTACGAGCAGTACTTC. It specifies CASGDRTYEQYF.

The V gene is TRBV9, the J gene TRBJ2-2; 11 bases align to TRBD2. This CDR3 comprises 16 residues. V gave up 3 bases and J gave up 5 bases; unmatched junction bases: 6. Germline CDR1 and CDR2: SGDLS and YYNGEE. The chain's CDR3 is CASSAQLAGVTGELFF. The CDR3 region has the DNA TGTGCCAGCAGCGCCCAACTAGCGGGGGTTACCGGGGAGCTGTTTTTT.

The chain uses TRBV4-3 and TRBJ2-7; tentative D call: TRBD1 (6 bases). The CDR3 totals 19 residues. V lost 2 bases and J lost 1, with 24 bases in between. Germline V gene data show CDR1 as LGHNA and CDR2 as YSLEER. The CDR3 sequence: CASSQREYRDSPISYEQYF. The CDR3 DNA sequence: TGCGCCAGCAGCCAAAGGGAATACAGGGATTCTCCGATTTCCTACGAGCAGTACTTC.

J is TRBJ2-6 and V is TRBV7-8, with 10 bases aligning to TRBD1. Looked up from germline, CDR1 is SGHVS and CDR2 is FQNEAQ. Trimming at V came to 5 bases and at J to 2 bases, leaving 3 bases not matched to a gene. The CDR3 runs 16 residues. The CDR3 sequence: CASSTGQGAGANVLTF. CDR3 nucleotides: TGTGCCAGCAGCACCGGACAGGGGGCTGGGGCCAACGTCCTGACTTTC.

The rearrangement joins TRBV7-1 to TRBJ2-5, with D possibly being TRBD2 (5 bases). TRBV7-1 is assigned to the ORF class and has an uncertain function. The CDR3 contains 15 residues. The V end was cut by 3 bases, the J end by 2 bases, with 13 bases between. The CDR3 protein is CASSSERSEQETQYF. The CDR3 bases are TGTGCCAGCAGCTCGGAGCGGAGCGAACAAGAGACCCAGTACTTC.

This clone showed up just a few times. This chain joins TRBV7-9 and TRBJ2-7; TRBD1 is a possible D gene (6 bases). V was pared by 5 bases and J by 2 bases, with 10 bases between. The CDR3 loop spans 13 amino acids. Per the germline V gene, CDR1 is SEHNR and CDR2 is FQNEAQ (reference sequence). The CDR3 spells CASSPRDTYEQYF. The CDR3 DNA is TGTGCCAGCAGCCCCCGGGACACCTACGAGCAGTACTTC.

Of note for this clone: The junction departs from the called germline gene at one end, perhaps through a read error. This chain joins TRBV7-7 and TRBJ2-1; 12 bases align to TRBD1. Germline V lookup: CDR1 SSHAT, CDR2 FNYEAQ (reference sequence). This CDR3 has 15 residues. The CDR3 here is CASSLGTGGEDEQFF. CDR3 nucleotide sequence: TGTGCTAGCAGCTTGGGGACAGGGGGCGAGGATGAGCAGTTCTTC.

The chain recombines TRBV19 with TRBJ1-4; D call uncertain. The length of the CDR3 is 12 residues. The germline V gene has CDR1 LNHDA and CDR2 SQIVND (reference sequence). Trimming shortened V by 0 bases and J by 11 bases, and 7 bases separated the two germline ends. CDR3 sequence: CASSIDRNKLFF. In DNA form, the CDR3 reads TGTGCCAGTAGTATAGATCGGAATAAACTGTTTTTT.

V is TRBV7-3 and J is TRBJ2-4; no firm D call. This CDR3 is 14 amino acids long. Trimming pared 0 bases from V and 8 bases from J, leaving 11 bases between. Per the germline V gene, CDR1 is SGHTA and CDR2 is FQGTGA. The DNA for the CDR3 is TGTGCCAGCAGCTTAACCTCTGACGGAGACATTCAGTACTTC. Residues: CASSLTSDGDIQYF.

This chain connects TRBV11-2 to TRBJ2-1, with 12 bases that match TRBD2. Germline loops: CDR1 SGHAT, CDR2 FQNNGV. The junction had 10 bases not matched to a gene; V was cut back by 5 bases and J by 8 bases. CDR3 length: 16 amino acids. This CDR3 reads CASSLRSSGGADEQFF. DNA of the CDR3: TGTGCCAGCAGCCTCCGATCTAGCGGGGGGGCGGATGAGCAGTTCTTC.

V gene TRBV6-5 combines with J gene TRBJ2-7; unclear D gene. Germline values: CDR1 MNHEY, CDR2 SVGAGI. The CDR3 is 14 amino acids. V was cut by 5 bases and J by 3 bases, with 14 bases left in between. CDR3 region: CASSEWVAYYEQYF. The CDR3 coding sequence is TGTGCCAGCAGTGAATGGGTGGCCTACTACGAGCAGTACTTC.

The V and J genes are TRBV29-1 and TRBJ2-5, with TRBD1 as a possible D gene (6 bases). Germline V gene lookup returns CDR1 SQVTM and CDR2 ANQGSEA. Trimming stripped 0 bases from V and 1 base from J, with 9 bases between. The length of the CDR3 is 14 residues. As DNA, the CDR3 is TGCAGCGTTGAAGATCAGGACAGCCAAGAGACCCAGTACTTC. It yields the protein CSVEDQDSQETQYF.